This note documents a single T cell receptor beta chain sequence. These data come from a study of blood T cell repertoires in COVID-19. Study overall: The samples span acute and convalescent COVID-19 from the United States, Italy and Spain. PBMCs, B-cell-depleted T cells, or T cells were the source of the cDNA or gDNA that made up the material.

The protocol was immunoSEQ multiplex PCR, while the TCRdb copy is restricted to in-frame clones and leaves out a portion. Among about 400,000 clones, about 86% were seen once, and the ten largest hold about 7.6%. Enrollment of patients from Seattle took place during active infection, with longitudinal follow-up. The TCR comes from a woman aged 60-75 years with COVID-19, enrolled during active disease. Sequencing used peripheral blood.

DNA for the CDR3: TGTGCCTGGAGTGTACGAAGCGGGGGCACGCCGTACTTC. Amino acid sequence: CAWSVRSGGTPYF. This rearrangement joins TRBV30 to TRBJ2-7, with 8 bases that match TRBD2. CDR3 length: 13 residues. The junction had 10 bases not matched to a gene; V was cut back by 0 bases and J by 12 bases. Germline CDR1 GTSNPN, CDR2 SVGIG (reference sequence).